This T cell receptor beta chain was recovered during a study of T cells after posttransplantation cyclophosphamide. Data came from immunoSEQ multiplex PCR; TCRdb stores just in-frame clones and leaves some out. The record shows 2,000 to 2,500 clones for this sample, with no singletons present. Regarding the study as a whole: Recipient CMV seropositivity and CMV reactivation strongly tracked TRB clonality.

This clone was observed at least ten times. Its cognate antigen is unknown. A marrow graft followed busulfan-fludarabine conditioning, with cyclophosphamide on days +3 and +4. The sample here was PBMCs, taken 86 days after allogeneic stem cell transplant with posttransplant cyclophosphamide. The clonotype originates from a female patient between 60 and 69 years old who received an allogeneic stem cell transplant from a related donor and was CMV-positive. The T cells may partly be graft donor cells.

The CDR3: CASSRLNMRGGNTEAFF. The CDR3, as DNA: TGTGCCAGCAGCCGCCTAAACATGCGGGGGGGAAACACTGAAGCTTTCTTT. This chain links TRBV5-4 with TRBJ1-1, with D tentatively TRBD1 (5 bases). The germline V and J ends were trimmed by 4 bases and 2 bases, with 21 bases remaining between them. Germline V gene data show CDR1 as SGHNT and CDR2 as YYREEE (reference sequence). This CDR3 region has 17 residues.